Presented here are 12 T cell receptor beta chains from one specimen sequenced in a study of OX40 agonist ivuxolimab in advanced cancers. Libraries were prepared by immunoSEQ multiplex PCR; TCRdb keeps only in-frame clonotypes and omits some of them. In the table there are tens of thousands of clones, 75% to 95% of which are singletons. The source material was CD4+ or CD8+ T cells sorted from blood, sampled in a trial of the OX40 agonist ivuxolimab. Receptors originate from an adult with an advanced solid tumor such as melanoma, head and neck, liver or kidney cancer.

The chain uses TRBV5-1 and TRBJ2-7; 12 bases align to TRBD2. Trimming removed 4 bases from V and 4 bases from J; junction bases left unmatched: 6. CDR1 and CDR2 from the germline V gene are SGHRS and YFSETQ. The CDR3 is 15 amino acids. The CDR3 DNA reads as TGCGCCAGCAGCCCCGGACTAGCGGGAATATACGAGCAGTACTTC. Translated, it gives CASSPGLAGIYEQYF. Supplemented by reference TRBV5-1 and TRBJ2-7, the full variable domain reads KAGVTQTPRYLIKTRGQQVTLSCSPISGHRSVSWYQQTPGQGLQFLFEYFSETQRNKGNFPGRFSGRQFSNSRSEMNVSTLELGDSALYLCASSPGLAGIYEQYFGPGTRLTVT.

This chain joins TRBV30 and TRBJ1-2; tentatively, D is TRBD1 (6 bases). Trimming pared 0 bases from V and 8 bases from J, leaving 13 bases between. The CDR3 is 13 amino acids. In germline, CDR1 is GTSNPN, CDR2 SVGIG (reference sequence). Here the CDR3 reads CAWSVHRAEGYTF. For the CDR3, the DNA is TGTGCCTGGAGTGTACACAGGGCAGAAGGCTACACCTTC.

The rearrangement uses TRBV19 and TRBJ1-1, with TRBD1 identical over 8 bases. The CDR3 contains 14 residues. The V gene's germline CDR1 is LNHDA and CDR2 SQIVND (reference sequence). V was clipped by 3 bases and J by 10 bases; unmatched bases: 10. CDR3 DNA sequence: TGTGCCAGTAGTATTCAAGAGACAGGGGTTGGAGCTTTCTTT. Translating it yields CASSIQETGVGAFF.

The V gene is TRBV7-2, the J gene TRBJ1-5, with a weak D call TRBD1 (5 bases). Germline-derived CDR1 and CDR2 are SGHTA and FQGNSA. Deletions cut 1 base from V and 2 bases from J, with 15 bases between. The CDR3 length is 17 residues. CDR3 in amino acids: CASSLEELGVGNQPQHF. CDR3 DNA: TGTGCCAGCAGCTTAGAGGAGCTGGGGGTGGGCAATCAGCCCCAGCATTTT.

The chain recombines TRBV7-9 with TRBJ2-7; 8 bases are a match to TRBD2. V lost 2 bases and J lost 5; bases outside the gene matches: 5. The CDR3 has 14 residues. Germline V gives CDR1 SEHNR, CDR2 FQNEAQ (reference sequence). In DNA form, the CDR3 reads TGTGCCAGCAGCTTACAAAGCGGGAGCAACGAGCAGTACTTC. This gives the protein CASSLQSGSNEQYF.

This rearrangement joins TRBV19 to TRBJ1-4, with no clear D. Trimming removed 7 bases from V and 3 bases from J, with 12 bases in between. Germline CDR1 reads LNHDA; CDR2 reads SQIVND (reference sequence). The CDR3 has 14 amino acids. CDR3 nucleotide sequence: TGTGCCAGTACGGTCCAGGCCGCTAATGAAAAACTGTTTTTT. Protein sequence: CASTVQAANEKLFF.

The chain uses TRBV27 and TRBJ2-2; no firm D call. The CDR3 is 15 residues long. Trimming removed 1 base from V and 6 bases from J, with 12 bases in between. Germline CDR1 is MNHEY and CDR2 is SMNVEV (reference sequence). CDR3 nucleotides: TGTGCCAGCAGTTTATTCTGGAAAATGGCCGGGGAGCTGTTTTTT. This translates into CASSLFWKMAGELFF.

Details on this clone: This likely comes from a read error, as the CDR3 has no conserved phenylalanine or tryptophan at its end. Because the CDR3's place on the DNA is in doubt, the DNA is left out and the CDR3 is given as listed by TCRdb. V is TRBV10-1 and J is TRBJ2-6. Germline assignment: CDR1 WNHNN and CDR2 SYGVQD (reference sequence). The CDR3 spans 15 amino acids, including both terminal residues. CDR3 loop: CASSNSARSHKVGPT.

This clone was picked up one time. The CDR3 loop reads CASSPAGVSGNEQFF. CDR3 nucleotides: TGTGCCAGCAGCCCAGCGGGGGTCTCGGGCAATGAGCAGTTCTTC. This rearrangement joins TRBV7-2 to TRBJ2-1; TRBD2 matches at 8 bases. Germline V gives CDR1 SGHTA, CDR2 FQGNSA. V trimming: 5 bases; J trimming: 6 bases; junction bases outside the gene matches: 9. The CDR3 runs 15 residues.

V gene TRBV7-2 combines with J gene TRBJ2-7; a possible D gene is TRBD2 (5 bases). The CDR3 is made up of 14 amino acids. V gave up 1 base and J gave up 6 bases, with 13 bases separating them. Germline CDR1 SGHTA, CDR2 FQGNSA. For the CDR3, the DNA is TGTGCCAGCAGCTTAGAGGCTAGCTTTGGCGAGCAGTACTTC. Translating gives CASSLEASFGEQYF.

The V call is TRBV19, the J call TRBJ1-5; D possibly corresponds to TRBD1 (6 bases). V was shortened by 5 bases and J by 4 bases, with 12 bases between the two germline ends. Germline V lookup: CDR1 LNHDA, CDR2 SQIVND (reference sequence). CDR3 length: 14 residues. CDR3 in amino acids: CASSSGQPNQPQHF. Written as DNA, the CDR3 is TGTGCCAGTAGTTCAGGACAGCCTAATCAGCCCCAGCATTTT.

The genes are TRBV6-4 and TRBJ2-7; 7 nucleotides align to TRBD2. Looked up from germline, CDR1 is MRHNA and CDR2 is SNTAGT. This CDR3 has 15 amino acids. J gave up 0 bases and V 4 bases, and 6 bases lay outside the gene matches. The DNA of the CDR3 is TGTGCCAGCAGTGTCATAGCGGGTTCCTCCTACGAGCAGTACTTC. Amino acid sequence: CASSVIAGSSYEQYF.